One and the same sample provided the 21 T cell receptor beta chains below, sequenced in a study of blood T cell repertoires in COVID-19. Generated by immunoSEQ multiplex PCR, the TCRdb table keeps only in-frame clones and is missing some. Here the sample spans 200,000 or so clones, around 85% being singletons. The sequenced material came from PBMCs or T cells enriched from blood (not recorded which). The receptors derive from a woman aged 40-49 years with acute COVID-19.

This rearrangement joins TRBV28 to TRBJ2-3; possible D gene TRBD2, 5 bases. This CDR3 contains 13 residues. Trimming cost V 5 bases and J 4 bases, with 10 bases left between them. CDR1 is MDHEN and CDR2 is SYDVKM in the germline V gene. The CDR3 DNA reads as TGTGCCAGCAGTCCGCGACTATCAGATACGCAGTATTTT. Protein: CASSPRLSDTQYF.

This rearrangement joins TRBV9 to TRBJ2-1; 7 nucleotides agree with TRBD2. Germline assignment: CDR1 SGDLS and CDR2 YYNGEE. V was clipped by 0 bases and J by 2 bases; unmatched bases: 2. The CDR3 is 15 residues long. The chain's CDR3 is CASSVGGGTYNEQFF. The CDR3 DNA reads as TGTGCCAGCAGCGTAGGGGGAGGGACCTACAATGAGCAGTTCTTC. The variable domain in full, with the rest retrieved from reference TRBV9 and TRBJ2-1, is DSGVTQTPKHLITATGQRVTLRCSPRSGDLSVYWYQQSLDQGLQFLIQYYNGEERAKGNILERFSAQQFPDLHSELNLSSLELGDSALYFCASSVGGGTYNEQFFGPGTRLTVL.

This clone was seen more than once but under ten times. The chain is built from TRBV29-1 and TRBJ1-6; 7 bases are a match to TRBD1. The V gene end was trimmed by 7 bases and the J gene end by 6 bases; junction bases not matched to a gene: 6. This CDR3 is built from 13 residues. From germline, CDR1 is SQVTM and CDR2 ANQGSEA. The CDR3 DNA reads as TGCAGCGCCCGACAGGGACTTAATTCACCCCTCCACTTT. Residues: CSARQGLNSPLHF.

The chain recombines TRBV19 with TRBJ1-3; D unresolved. Germline loops: CDR1 LNHDA, CDR2 SQIVND (reference sequence). V lost 3 bases to trimming and J lost 4 bases, with 4 bases between them. The CDR3 has 12 amino acids. The DNA for the CDR3 is TGTGCCAGTAGTATTCCGGGAAACACCATATATTTT. This sequence encodes CASSIPGNTIYF.

The chain has TRBV3-1 (or the pseudogene TRBV3-2) and TRBJ2-3, with TRBD1 matching over 8 bases. V was clipped by 5 bases and J by 2 bases; unmatched bases: 9. From germline, CDR1 is LGHDT and CDR2 YNNKEL (reference sequence). The CDR3 is made up of 16 amino acids. CDR3 nucleotide sequence: TGTGCCAGCAGCTTCGGACAGGGCGGACACACAGATACGCAGTATTTT. Amino acid sequence: CASSFGQGGHTDTQYF.

This CDR3 is CAISEPGPYQETQYF. The CDR3 coding sequence is TGTGCCATCAGTGAGCCAGGTCCGTACCAAGAGACCCAGTACTTC. The chain carries TRBV10-3 and TRBJ2-5; D not certain. The CDR3 is 15 amino acids. Germline loops: CDR1 ENHRY, CDR2 SYGVKD. Trimming pared 2 bases from V and 0 bases from J, leaving 10 bases between.

The chain couples TRBV3-1 (or the pseudogene TRBV3-2) to TRBJ1-5; TRBD1 is a possible D gene (5 bases). Trimming cost V 2 bases and J 4 bases, with 9 bases left between them. Germline CDR1 and CDR2: LGHDT and YNNKEL (reference sequence). The length of the CDR3 is 14 residues. The CDR3 DNA sequence: TGTGCCAGCAGCCAACAGGGCCATAATCAGCCCCAGCATTTT. It translates to CASSQQGHNQPQHF.

V and J are TRBV7-2 and TRBJ1-1, with 9 bases lining up with TRBD1. This CDR3 region has 15 residues. Germline V CDR1 and CDR2: SGHTA, FQGNSA. Unmatched junction bases numbered 3, after V lost 3 bases and J lost 1 base. The CDR3 region has the DNA TGTGCCAGCAGCTTTGGACAGGGGACGAACACTGAAGCTTTCTTT. Translated: CASSFGQGTNTEAFF.

The chain couples TRBV5-6 to TRBJ1-2; possible D gene TRBD1, 5 bases. The CDR3 contains 15 residues. From germline, CDR1 is SGHDT and CDR2 YYEEEE. The germline V and J ends were trimmed by 2 bases and 2 bases, with 13 bases remaining between them. CDR3 region: CASSLQRGINYGYTF. The CDR3 bases are TGTGCCAGCAGCTTACAACGGGGGATAAACTATGGCTACACCTTC.

The V and J genes are TRBV3-1 (or the pseudogene TRBV3-2) and TRBJ1-2; maybe TRBD1 (6 bases). Trimming took 0 bases from V and 4 from J, leaving 12 bases between them. The CDR3 has 15 amino acids. CDR1 and CDR2 (germline): LGHDT, YNNKEL (reference sequence). The CDR3 DNA follows: TGTGCCAGCAGCCAAGACCCAGGGGCTGGCTATGGCTACACCTTC. Residues: CASSQDPGAGYGYTF.

The chain combines TRBV4-1 with TRBJ2-7; D perhaps matches TRBD2 (5 bases). The CDR3 has 15 residues. The germline V gene has CDR1 MGHRA and CDR2 YSYEKL. V shed 4 bases and J shed 0 bases, with 13 bases lying between them. The DNA of the CDR3 is TGCGCCAGCAGCCCGAGGGAGCGGAGCTCCTACGAGCAGTACTTC. The encoded protein is CASSPRERSSYEQYF.

The V gene is TRBV24-1, the J gene TRBJ2-5, with D maybe TRBD1 (6 bases). Germline-derived CDR1 and CDR2 are KGHDR and SFDVKD. This CDR3 comprises 16 residues. Trimming left V 3 bases short and J 5 bases short, with 18 bases between. CDR3 loop: CATSDTLQGLGETQYF. The CDR3 DNA reads TGTGCCACCAGTGATACCCTTCAGGGGCTTGGGGAGACCCAGTACTTC.

The chain recombines TRBV11-3 with TRBJ2-5; 10 bases match TRBD1. V lost 5 bases, J lost 4 bases, and 1 base stayed unmatched. Germline V CDR1 and CDR2: SGHNT, YENEEA. This CDR3 spans 13 amino acids. The CDR3: CASSRTGGETQYF. The CDR3 nucleotides are TGTGCCAGCAGCCGGACAGGGGGAGAGACCCAGTACTTC.

The chain uses TRBV25-1 and TRBJ1-4; tentatively, D is TRBD1 (6 bases). V lost 7 bases, J lost 15 bases, and 18 bases lay in between. Germline V gives CDR1 MGHDK, CDR2 SYGVNS. The CDR3 extends over 12 amino acids. This CDR3 is CASTRFGTRMFF. In DNA form, the CDR3 reads TGTGCCAGCACCCGATTCGGGACACGGATGTTTTTT. The full variable domain, its missing parts supplied by reference TRBV25-1 and TRBJ1-4, is EADIYQTPRYLVIGTGKKITLECSQTMGHDKMYWYQQDPGMELHLIHYSYGVNSTEKGDLSSESTVSRIRTEHFPLTLESARPSHTSQYLCASTRFGTRMFFGSGTQLSVL.

This clone was counted only a few times. The chain recombines TRBV3-1 (or the pseudogene TRBV3-2) with TRBJ2-3, with 10 positions matching TRBD2. Trimming removed 4 bases from V and 7 bases from J; junction bases left unmatched: 11. The CDR3 length is 16 residues. Germline V gene data show CDR1 as LGHDT and CDR2 as YNNKEL (reference sequence). The DNA for the CDR3 is TGTGCCAGCAGCCGCCGAACTAGCGGGGATCGGAATACGCAGTATTTT. Translated, it gives CASSRRTSGDRNTQYF.

V usage is TRBV28 and J usage is TRBJ2-1; D possibly corresponds to TRBD1 (7 bases). The CDR3 is 15 residues long. Germline V gene sequence: CDR1 MDHEN, CDR2 SYDVKM. Trimming stripped 2 bases from V and 8 bases from J, with 16 bases between. This CDR3 reads CASSLGAEGAYEQFF. The CDR3 bases are TGTGCCAGCAGTTTAGGGGCGGAGGGGGCGTATGAGCAGTTCTTC.

With respect to this clone: The junction shows a germline mismatch at one end, possibly a read error. The chain links TRBV27 to TRBJ1-1; 7 bases match TRBD1. The CDR3 totals 17 residues. CDR1 and CDR2 (germline): MNHEY, SMNVEV (reference sequence). CDR3 protein: CASSFSGRGRMNTEAFF. In nucleotides, the CDR3 is TGTGCCAGTAGTTTTTCGGGCAGGGGGAGGATGAACACTGAAGCTTTCTTT.

This chain joins TRBV6-5 and TRBJ2-3; the match to TRBD2 covers 10 bases. The length of the CDR3 is 14 residues. The germline gives CDR1 MNHEY, CDR2 SVGAGI. V shed 8 bases and J 1 base; nucleotides not matched to a gene: 3. The CDR3 sequence: CASSLAGGTDTQYF. The DNA of the CDR3 is TGTGCCAGCTCCCTAGCGGGGGGCACAGATACGCAGTATTTT.

This clone was detected once. CDR3 DNA sequence: TGTGCCTGGAGTGGGACAGAGGACGCCAATCAGCCCCAGCATTTT. This encodes CAWSGTEDANQPQHF. The chain recombines TRBV30 with TRBJ1-5, with D perhaps matching TRBD1 (6 bases). The CDR3 runs to 15 residues. CDR1 is GTSNPN and CDR2 is SVGIG in the germline V gene (reference sequence). Trimming left V 1 base short and J 3 bases short, with 13 bases between.

The V call is TRBV19, the J call TRBJ1-4, with 7 bases aligning to TRBD1. Germline trimming cut 9 bases from V and 0 bases from J; bases unmatched to any gene: 16. This CDR3 contains 18 residues. CDR1 and CDR2 from the germline V gene are LNHDA and SQIVND (reference sequence). The CDR3 is CASSSFGTAWATNEKLFF. The CDR3 DNA follows: TGTGCCAGCTCTTCGTTCGGGACAGCCTGGGCAACTAATGAAAAACTGTTTTTT.

The chain combines TRBV6-6 with TRBJ2-5, with 7 nucleotides matching TRBD2. In germline, CDR1 is MNHNY, CDR2 SVGAGI (reference sequence). The trim removed 6 bases at V and 5 bases at J, leaving 12 bases unmatched. The CDR3 runs 15 residues. CDR3 amino acids: CASRPLRGRKETQYF. DNA for the CDR3: TGTGCCAGCAGACCTCTCCGCGGGAGAAAGGAGACCCAGTACTTC.